These 3 T cell receptor beta chains originate from one sample sequenced in a study of shared clonotypes between healthy human individuals. Some clones are missing from TCRdb's copy, which holds only in-frame ones; the method was immunoSEQ multiplex PCR. The sample shows hundreds of thousands of clones, approximately 79% of them seen only once. Sequencing was done on a sample of memory CD4+ T cells sorted from blood. The subset: CD45RA-negative fraction. The receptors shown here come from a woman between 25 and 40 years old in good health.

The V gene is TRBV10-3, the J gene TRBJ2-1; D gene uncertain. V lost 6 bases, J lost 4 bases, and 16 bases lay in between. The V gene's germline CDR1 is ENHRY and CDR2 SYGVKD. This CDR3 region has 15 residues. The chain's CDR3 is CAIRDPTNPYNEQFF. CDR3 DNA sequence: TGTGCCATCAGAGATCCTACTAATCCTTACAATGAGCAGTTCTTC.

The CDR3 here is CASSSSGRLNTQYF. In DNA, the CDR3 is TGTGCCAGCAGCAGTAGCGGGAGGTTGAATACGCAGTATTTT. The rearrangement joins TRBV2 to TRBJ2-3, with 10 bases lining up with TRBD2. This CDR3 region has 14 residues. V dropped 6 bases and J dropped 7; count of bases not matched to a gene: 7. The germline gives CDR1 SNHLY, CDR2 FYNNEI. The full variable domain, its missing parts supplied by reference TRBV2 and TRBJ2-3, is EPEVTQTPSHQVTQMGQEVILRCVPISNHLYFYWYRQILGQKVEFLVSFYNNEISEKSEIFDDQFSVERPDGSNFTLKIRSTKLEDSAMYFCASSSSGRLNTQYFGPGTRLTVL.

The CDR3 DNA is TGTGCCAGCTCACCGAGCGGGACAGCGAACACCGGGGAGCTGTTTTTT. This codes for CASSPSGTANTGELFF. The chain couples TRBV18 to TRBJ2-2; D is possibly TRBD1 or TRBD2 (7 bases each). CDR3 length: 16 amino acids. The germline V gene has CDR1 KGHSH and CDR2 LQKENI. Trimming left V 3 bases short and J 0 bases short, with 11 bases between.